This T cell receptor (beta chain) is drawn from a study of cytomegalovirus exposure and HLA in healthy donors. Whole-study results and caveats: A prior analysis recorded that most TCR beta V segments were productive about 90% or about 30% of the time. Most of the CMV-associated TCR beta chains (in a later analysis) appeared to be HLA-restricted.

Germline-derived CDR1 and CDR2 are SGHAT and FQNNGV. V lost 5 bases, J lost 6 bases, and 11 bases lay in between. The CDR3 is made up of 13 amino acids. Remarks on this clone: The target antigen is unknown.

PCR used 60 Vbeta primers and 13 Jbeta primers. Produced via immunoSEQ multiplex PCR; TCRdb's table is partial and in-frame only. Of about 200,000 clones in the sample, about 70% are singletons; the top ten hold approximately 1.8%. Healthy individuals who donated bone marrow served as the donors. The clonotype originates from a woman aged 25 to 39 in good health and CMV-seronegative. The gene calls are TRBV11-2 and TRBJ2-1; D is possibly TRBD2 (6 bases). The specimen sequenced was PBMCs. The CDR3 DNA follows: TGTGCCAGCAGCCTCCGGGGGAGCAATGAGCAGTTCTTC. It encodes CASSLRGSNEQFF.